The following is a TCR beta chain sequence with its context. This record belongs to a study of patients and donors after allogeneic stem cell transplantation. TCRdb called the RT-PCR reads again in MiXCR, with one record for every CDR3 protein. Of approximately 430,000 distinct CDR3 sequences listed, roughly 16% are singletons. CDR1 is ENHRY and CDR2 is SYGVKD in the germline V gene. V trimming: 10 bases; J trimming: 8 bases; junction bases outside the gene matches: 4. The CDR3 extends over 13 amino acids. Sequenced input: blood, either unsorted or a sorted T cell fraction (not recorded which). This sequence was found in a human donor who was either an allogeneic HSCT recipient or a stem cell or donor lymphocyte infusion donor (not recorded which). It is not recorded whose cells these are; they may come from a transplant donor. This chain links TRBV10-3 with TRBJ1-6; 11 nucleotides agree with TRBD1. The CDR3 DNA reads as TGTGCCAACGGACAGGGGGCGGATTCACCCCTCCACTTT. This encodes CANGQGADSPLHF.